This TCR beta chain was recovered during a study of naive and memory T cell subsets. Two oligonucleotides, mixed equimolar, formed the beta constant-region primer covering TRBC1 and TRBC2. The ligated cDNA underwent four PCR rounds using SP2 and nested alpha and beta constant-region primers. TCRdb reprocessed the UMI-ligation and nested PCR reads via MiXCR and lists one record per CDR3 protein. The profile shows roughly 150,000 distinct CDR3 sequences, approximately 18% of them singletons. This clonotype has a handful of counts. The target antigen is unknown. From the second PCR step, alpha and beta chains were amplified apart. Four subsets defined by CD45RA and CD27 were sorted after CD3, CD4, CD8 and live/dead staining. Whole-study results and caveats: A few larger clonotypes appeared in naive repertoires, especially CD8, possibly memory cells re-expressing CD45RA. No ground truth validated the naive and memory repertoire findings.

The CDR3 spans 15 residues. Trimming stripped 8 bases from V and 7 bases from J, with 24 bases between. The germline gives CDR1 SNHLY, CDR2 FYNNEI. The chain uses TRBV2 and TRBJ2-7; D remains ambiguous. The source is a human donor in good health. Input material: naive CD8+ T cells from blood. In DNA form, the CDR3 reads TGTGCCAGCGGCGACACCGGACCGACGCGTTGGGAGCAGTACTTC. It is translated as CASGDTGPTRWEQYF.